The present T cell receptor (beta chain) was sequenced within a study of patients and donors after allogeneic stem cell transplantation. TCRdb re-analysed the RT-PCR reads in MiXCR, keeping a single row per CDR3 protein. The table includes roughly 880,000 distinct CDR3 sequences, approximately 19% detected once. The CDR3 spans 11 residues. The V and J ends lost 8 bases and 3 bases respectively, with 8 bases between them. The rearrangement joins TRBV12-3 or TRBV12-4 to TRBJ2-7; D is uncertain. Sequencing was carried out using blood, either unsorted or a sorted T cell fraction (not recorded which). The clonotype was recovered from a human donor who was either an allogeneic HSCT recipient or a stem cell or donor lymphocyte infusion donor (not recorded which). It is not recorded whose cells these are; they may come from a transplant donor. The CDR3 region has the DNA TGTGCCAGCGGTACTCACTACGAGCAGTACTTC. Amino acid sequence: CASGTHYEQYF.